These 22 T cell receptor beta chains share one sample of origin, sequenced in a study of CD8+ T cells in alopecia areata. RNA was extracted and reverse transcribed into cDNA as the sequencing template. The repertoire was sequenced with immunoSEQ multiplex PCR; TCRdb's copy has only in-frame clones and lacks some. Of about 200,000 clones in the sample, roughly 64% are singletons; the top ten hold 5.5%. The treatment is: oral pan-JAK inhibitor, 5-10 mg twice daily. Sample: CD4+ T cells sorted from blood, taken at week 24, from a patient treated with tofacitinib. These receptors all come from a human donor with alopecia areata.

This rearrangement joins TRBV2 to TRBJ2-5, with 9 bases identical to TRBD2. The CDR3 extends over 15 amino acids. The V gene end was trimmed by 3 bases and the J gene end by 4 bases; junction bases not matched to a gene: 6. The germline V gene encodes CDR1 SNHLY and CDR2 FYNNEI. The CDR3 loop reads CASSELAGRRETQYF. CDR3 coding DNA: TGTGCCAGCAGTGAGCTAGCGGGGAGGAGAGAGACCCAGTACTTC.

The V gene is TRBV2, the J gene TRBJ2-7; the D call may be TRBD1 or TRBD2 (5 bases each). This CDR3 has 14 amino acids. Germline lookup yields CDR1 SNHLY and CDR2 FYNNEI. V lost 7 bases and J lost 0, with 13 bases in between. Written as DNA, the CDR3 is TGTGCCAGCAAACTGGGGGTTAACTCCTACGAGCAGTACTTC. This gives the protein CASKLGVNSYEQYF.

The genes are TRBV5-1 and TRBJ1-1; D is uncertain. In germline, CDR1 is SGHRS, CDR2 YFSETQ. The CDR3 consists of 13 residues. The V and J ends lost 4 bases and 1 base respectively, with 8 bases between them. The CDR3 DNA reads as TGCGCCAGCAGCGTTACTACGAACACTGAAGCTTTCTTT. Translated: CASSVTTNTEAFF.

The chain combines TRBV10-3 with TRBJ1-1, with unresolved D. Germline values: CDR1 ENHRY, CDR2 SYGVKD. CDR3 size: 13 residues. V was shortened by 10 bases and J by 4 bases, with 16 bases between the two germline ends. CDR3 protein: CASILAGSTEAFF. DNA for the CDR3: TGTGCCAGCATATTGGCGGGGTCCACTGAAGCTTTCTTT.

V is TRBV7-2 and J is TRBJ2-1; 12 bases align to TRBD2. This CDR3 has 19 amino acids. Germline V gene data show CDR1 as SGHTA and CDR2 as FQGNSA. With V trimmed by 3 bases and J by 4 bases, 13 bases remained unmatched. The CDR3 DNA reads TGTGCCAGCAGCTTTAGGCTAGCGGGGGGGCCCTTAGGGTACAATGAGCAGTTCTTC. Amino acids: CASSFRLAGGPLGYNEQFF. Together with reference TRBV7-2 and TRBJ2-1, the CDR3 gives the full variable domain: GAGVSQSPSNKVTEKGKDVELRCDPISGHTALYWYRQSLGQGLEFLIYFQGNSAPDKSGLPSDRFSAERTGGSVSTLTIQRTQQEDSAVYLCASSFRLAGGPLGYNEQFFGPGTRLTVL.

This chain links TRBV7-2 with TRBJ2-3; no clear D. The CDR3 loop spans 13 amino acids. The V end was cut by 1 base, the J end by 4 bases, with 6 bases between. Germline lookup yields CDR1 SGHTA and CDR2 FQGNSA. The CDR3 nucleotides are TGTGCCAGCAGCTTAGATTTCCCAGATACGCAGTATTTT. Translation: CASSLDFPDTQYF.

In this sample, this clone turned up a few times. The chain has TRBV4-3 and TRBJ2-5; 8 nucleotides align to TRBD2. J gave up 1 base and V 1 base, and 5 bases lay outside the gene matches. Germline V lookup: CDR1 LGHNA, CDR2 YSLEER. The CDR3 sequence is 16 residues long. The CDR3 DNA reads as TGCGCCAGCAGCCAAGGGTCCGCGGGAGGCCAAGAGACCCAGTACTTC. Translating gives CASSQGSAGGQETQYF.

This sequence joins TRBV7-8 and TRBJ2-3, with D hard to call. Germline V gene sequence: CDR1 SGHVS, CDR2 FQNEAQ. The length of the CDR3 is 15 residues. The germline V and J ends were trimmed by 5 bases and 0 bases, with 12 bases remaining between them. In DNA form, the CDR3 reads TGTGCCAGCAGCGGAGAGTTAGATAGCACAGATACGCAGTATTTT. This gives the protein CASSGELDSTDTQYF.

Note on this clone: Other DNA variants within this sample encode the same CDR3. The chain combines TRBV5-1 with TRBJ2-3; D unresolved. Germline V gives CDR1 SGHRS, CDR2 YFSETQ. V shed 0 bases and J shed 2 bases, with 7 bases lying between them. The CDR3 consists of 14 residues. CDR3 residues: CASSLAGDTDTQYF. Here the CDR3 DNA reads TGCGCCAGCAGCTTGGCCGGCGACACAGATACGCAGTATTTT.

The chain links TRBV9 to TRBJ1-1; D uncertain. This CDR3 comprises 13 residues. The germline CDR1 and CDR2 sequences are SGDLS and YYNGEE. V lost 2 bases, J lost 5 bases, and 10 bases lay in between. The CDR3 region is CASSVADGTEAFF. The CDR3 region has the DNA TGTGCCAGCAGCGTGGCAGACGGGACTGAAGCTTTCTTT.

The chain employs TRBV4-1 and TRBJ1-5, with D possibly matching TRBD1 (6 bases). The germline V and J ends were trimmed by 1 base and 2 bases, with 12 bases remaining between them. Germline lookup yields CDR1 MGHRA and CDR2 YSYEKL. The CDR3 has 16 amino acids. The CDR3 DNA reads as TGCGCCAGCAGCCAAGCGACAGGAGAGGGCAATCAGCCCCAGCATTTT. Residues: CASSQATGEGNQPQHF.

The chain combines TRBV7-6 with TRBJ1-5, with D uncertain. Germline V gene data show CDR1 as SGHVS and CDR2 as FNYEAQ. The CDR3 is made up of 15 amino acids. V lost 2 bases to trimming and J lost 5 bases, with 13 bases between them. The CDR3 sequence is CASSLRAGMDQPQHF. CDR3 nucleotide sequence: TGTGCCAGCAGCTTAAGGGCAGGAATGGATCAGCCCCAGCATTTT.

This clone was found a few times. The chain is built from TRBV10-3 and TRBJ2-7; D perhaps matches TRBD1 (6 bases). The CDR3 consists of 14 residues. The V and J ends lost 5 bases and 0 bases respectively, with 11 bases between them. Germline assignment: CDR1 ENHRY and CDR2 SYGVKD. Here the CDR3 DNA reads TGTGCCATCAGTCGGACAGAGGACTCCTACGAGCAGTACTTC. Its translation is CAISRTEDSYEQYF.

The chain couples TRBV11-2 to TRBJ2-3; the D is unclear. The CDR3 contains 15 residues. The ends were cut back, 0 bases at V and 1 base at J, with 8 bases in the middle. Germline CDR1 is SGHAT and CDR2 is FQNNGV. Written as DNA, the CDR3 is TGTGCCAGCAGCTTAGAGAGATTTCGCACAGATACGCAGTATTTT. Translating gives CASSLERFRTDTQYF.

In nucleotides, the CDR3 is TGTGCCAGCAGTGAATCCACCTATAGCAATCAGCCCCAGCATTTT. This encodes CASSESTYSNQPQHF. The V call is TRBV25-1, the J call TRBJ1-5, with unresolved D. V gave up 1 base and J gave up 0 bases, with 7 bases separating them. CDR3 length: 15 residues. CDR1 is MGHDK and CDR2 is SYGVNS in the germline V gene.

The V gene is TRBV7-6, the J gene TRBJ1-4, with D possibly matching TRBD1 (6 bases). Germline-derived CDR1 and CDR2 are SGHVS and FNYEAQ. Trimming removed 5 bases at V and 8 bases at J, with 21 bases between. The CDR3 covers 16 residues. The CDR3 sequence: CASSGLPGGFIEKLFF. The CDR3 DNA follows: TGTGCCAGCAGCGGCCTACCTGGGGGCTTTATCGAAAAACTGTTTTTT.

J is TRBJ2-3 and V is TRBV15; either TRBD1 or TRBD2 may fit D (5 bases each). Germline CDR1 reads LNHNV; CDR2 reads YYDKDF (reference sequence). The CDR3 totals 15 residues. Trimming removed 4 bases from V and 2 bases from J, with 13 bases in between. The CDR3, as DNA: TGTGCCACCAGCAAACTAGACAGAGACACAGATACGCAGTATTTT. Amino acid sequence: CATSKLDRDTDTQYF.

This rearrangement joins TRBV18 to TRBJ2-5; no firm D call. Germline CDR1 and CDR2: KGHSH and LQKENI. V lost 3 bases to trimming and J lost 5 bases, with 7 bases between them. CDR3 length: 12 amino acids. CDR3 in DNA: TGTGCCAGCTCACCCCGGCGCGAGACCCAGTACTTC. Its translation is CASSPRRETQYF. Together with reference TRBV18 and TRBJ2-5, the CDR3 gives the full variable domain: NAGVMQNPRHLVRRRGQEARLRCSPMKGHSHVYWYRQLPEEGLKFMVYLQKENIIDESGMPKERFSAEFPKEGPSILRIQQVVRGDSAAYFCASSPRRETQYFGPGTRLLVL.

This clone was seen only a few times. This chain links TRBV29-1 with TRBJ2-7; D possibly corresponds to TRBD1 (6 bases). V lost 1 base to trimming and J lost 3 bases, with 16 bases between them. The length of the CDR3 is 15 residues. Germline CDR1 is SQVTM and CDR2 is ANQGSEA. The CDR3 protein is CSVEVGHIGLYEQYF. CDR3 in DNA: TGCAGCGTTGAAGTGGGACACATCGGACTCTACGAGCAGTACTTC.

The genes are TRBV5-4 and TRBJ2-5; 14 bases align to TRBD2. The J segment lost 4 bases and the V segment lost 4 bases, leaving 9 bases of the junction unmatched. Germline V CDR1 and CDR2: SGHNT, YYREEE (reference sequence). The CDR3 is made up of 17 amino acids. CDR3 amino acids: CASSPGLAGVWGETQYF. DNA of the CDR3: TGTGCCAGCAGCCCGGGACTAGCGGGAGTATGGGGAGAGACCCAGTACTTC. Full variable domain (rest looked up from reference TRBV5-4 and TRBJ2-5): ETGVTQSPTHLIKTRGQQVTLRCSSQSGHNTVSWYQQALGQGPQFIFQYYREEENGRGNFPPRFSGLQFPNYSSELNVNALELDDSALYLCASSPGLAGVWGETQYFGPGTRLLVL.

A word on this clone: Other nucleotide sequences from this sample produce the same CDR3. The chain combines TRBV6-5 with TRBJ1-2; tentative D call: TRBD1 (6 bases). Per germline, CDR1 MNHEY and CDR2 SVGAGI. Trimming removed 2 bases at V and 8 bases at J, with 9 bases between. The CDR3 has 12 residues. The CDR3 sequence is CASSYRGVGYTF. Written as DNA, the CDR3 is TGTGCCAGCAGTTACAGGGGGGTAGGCTACACCTTC.

The rearrangement joins TRBV5-6 to TRBJ2-1; D ambiguous. This CDR3 is 11 amino acids long. V was clipped by 3 bases and J by 2 bases, with 0 bases between them. CDR1 and CDR2 (germline): SGHDT, YYEEEE. CDR3 nucleotide sequence: TGTGCCAGCAGCTCCTACAATGAGCAGTTCTTC. Translating gives CASSSYNEQFF.